The T cell receptor (beta chain) under discussion was sequenced for a study of shared clonotypes between healthy human individuals. The CDR3 runs to 15 residues. Trimming cost V 5 bases and J 2 bases, with 13 bases left between them. Germline V CDR1 and CDR2: SGHVS, FNYEAQ. Positively selected for CCR7, the CD45RO-negative cells used as naive CD8 cells excluded terminally differentiated effector memory CD45RA+ cells. Donors were healthy HIV-negative adults without recently reported acute infections or vaccinations. Clones were read by immunoSEQ multiplex PCR, and TCRdb kept only the in-frame ones, dropping some. Among just over 2,000,000 clones, approximately 94% were seen once, and the ten largest hold 0.85% to 1.3%.

The chain links TRBV7-6 to TRBJ1-3; no firm D call. Sequencing was done on a sample of naive CD8+ T cells sorted from blood. This TCR came from a man aged 18 to 29 in good health. The CDR3 DNA follows: TGTGCCAGCAGCGCAGGACGGACGGCTGGAAACACCATATATTTT. Amino acids: CASSAGRTAGNTIYF.